This passage covers 27 T cell receptor beta chains from one sample sequenced in a study of identical twins. A single record per CDR3 protein comes from TCRdb applying MiXCR to the 5' RACE reads. The top ten hold 0.85% to 1% of the sample, which has hundreds of thousands of distinct CDR3 sequences, 8% to 9% seen once. A further study also used this sample, focusing on yellow fever vaccine responses in identical twins.

The sequencing input was PBMCs. The receptors come from a woman aged 18 to 35 in good health.

The J gene is TRBJ2-3, the V gene TRBV28, with 10 bases that match TRBD2. CDR3 length: 16 residues. J lost 4 bases, V lost 6 bases, and 10 bases had no gene match. Germline CDR1 is MDHEN and CDR2 is SYDVKM. CDR3 bases: TGTGCCAGCAGGACTGGCAGACTAGCGGGCGCAGATACGCAGTATTTT. It specifies CASRTGRLAGADTQYF.

This sequence joins TRBV6-5 and TRBJ2-4, with 10 positions matching TRBD1. This CDR3 is 15 amino acids long. Germline V gene lookup returns CDR1 MNHEY and CDR2 SVGAGI. Trimming cost V 6 bases and J 3 bases; bases outside gene matches: 5. This chain's CDR3 is CASRYGQGGKNIQYF. The CDR3 nucleotides read TGTGCCAGCAGATACGGACAGGGGGGCAAAAACATTCAGTACTTC.

The chain employs TRBV24-1 and TRBJ2-7, with a possible D match to TRBD2 (5 bases). Trimming stripped 9 bases from V and 0 bases from J, with 11 bases between. The CDR3 sequence is 13 residues long. Germline V gene lookup returns CDR1 KGHDR and CDR2 SFDVKD. CDR3 amino acids: CATGLLNSYEQYF. The DNA for the CDR3 is TGTGCCACCGGACTCCTTAACTCCTACGAGCAGTACTTC.

This clonotype was counted many times. The rearrangement joins TRBV9 to TRBJ2-3; no firm D call. CDR1 SGDLS and CDR2 YYNGEE come from the germline V gene. V lost 2 bases, J lost 4 bases, and 5 bases lay in between. The length of the CDR3 is 12 residues. The CDR3: CASSVGSDTQYF. CDR3 nucleotides: TGTGCCAGCAGCGTTGGATCAGATACGCAGTATTTT.

This chain's CDR3 is CASSLRSTAHTDTQYF. The CDR3 DNA sequence: TGTGCCAGCAGCTTAAGGTCAACAGCACACACAGATACGCAGTATTTT. The genes are TRBV7-9 and TRBJ2-3; D is unresolved. The CDR3 sequence is 16 residues long. Germline V lookup: CDR1 SEHNR, CDR2 FQNEAQ (reference sequence). Trimming shortened V by 2 bases and J by 2 bases, and 14 bases separated the two germline ends.

This clonotype appeared a few times. This chain joins TRBV2 and TRBJ2-2, with TRBD2 matching over 10 bases. Germline CDR1 is SNHLY and CDR2 is FYNNEI. The length of the CDR3 is 15 residues. Germline trimming cut 6 bases from V and 4 bases from J; bases unmatched to any gene: 5. The CDR3 region is CASSSAGGPTGELFF. In DNA, the CDR3 is TGTGCCAGCAGCTCAGCGGGAGGGCCCACCGGGGAGCTGTTTTTT.

The rearrangement joins TRBV19 to TRBJ2-3; TRBD2 agrees at 9 bases. The CDR3 is 18 residues long. CDR1 is LNHDA, CDR2 SQIVND, per germline (reference sequence). V dropped 6 bases and J dropped 5; count of bases not matched to a gene: 18. The CDR3, as DNA: TGTGCCAGTAGGGGTCCTCGCGGGAGGGGCCAGGAGAAAGATACGCAGTATTTT. It translates to CASRGPRGRGQEKDTQYF.

This clonotype was seen ten or more times. The V gene is TRBV12-3 or TRBV12-4, the J gene TRBJ1-1; TRBD1 matches at 7 bases. This CDR3 has 12 amino acids. Trimming at V came to 7 bases and at J to 4 bases, leaving 3 bases not matched to a gene. This chain's CDR3 is CASTPGGTEAFF. CDR3 DNA sequence: TGTGCCAGCACCCCAGGGGGCACTGAAGCTTTCTTT.

This clonotype was observed a handful of times. The V gene is TRBV6-2 or TRBV6-3, the J gene TRBJ2-7; 9 nucleotides agree with TRBD1. After removal of 7 bases from V and 1 base from J, the junction contained 11 bases not matched to a gene. Germline V gene data show CDR1 as MNHEY and CDR2 as SVGEGT. The CDR3 consists of 16 residues. DNA for the CDR3: TGTGCCAGCACTACCATCCGGACAGGGGTATCCTACGAGCAGTACTTC. Its protein product is CASTTIRTGVSYEQYF.

As regards this clonotype: This may arise from a read error, as a much more abundant clone is one base away. The chain carries TRBV3-1 and TRBJ2-7, with TRBD1 as a possible D gene (5 bases). Germline lookup yields CDR1 LGHDT and CDR2 YNNKEL (reference sequence). V lost 2 bases and J 0 bases, leaving 11 bases between the germline ends. The CDR3 runs 15 residues. The CDR3 DNA reads as TGTGCCAGCAGCCAAAGGCAGGGCCTCTCCTACGAGCAGTACTTC. It translates to CASSQRQGLSYEQYF.

This rearrangement joins TRBV29-1 to TRBJ2-5, with TRBD1 matching 7 bases. V dropped 2 bases and J dropped 5; count of bases not matched to a gene: 8. The CDR3 runs 14 residues. Germline-derived CDR1 and CDR2 are SQVTM and ANQGSEA. The CDR3 nucleotides are TGCAGCGTTGAATTTTGGGACAGCGGTGAGACCCAGTACTTC. Protein product: CSVEFWDSGETQYF.

The table lists this clonotype with many counts. V usage is TRBV4-2 and J usage is TRBJ2-2; 15 bases are shared with TRBD2. CDR3 length: 17 residues. CDR1 and CDR2 from the germline V gene are LGHNA and YNFKEQ. J gave up 5 bases and V 4 bases, and 5 bases lay outside the gene matches. CDR3 sequence (DNA): TGTGCCAGCAGCCTGGGACTAGCGGGAGGTAGGACCGGGGAGCTGTTTTTT. Its translation: CASSLGLAGGRTGELFF.

This clonotype was picked up many times. The V and J genes are TRBV28 and TRBJ2-1; TRBD2 agrees at 12 bases. The CDR3 contains 14 residues. V shed 6 bases and J 9 bases; nucleotides not matched to a gene: 6. CDR1 is MDHEN, CDR2 SYDVKM, per germline. CDR3 bases: TGTGCCAGCAGCAAACTAGCGGGGGGACCTGAGCAGTTCTTC. This translates into CASSKLAGGPEQFF. Together with reference TRBV28 and TRBJ2-1, the CDR3 gives the full variable domain: DVKVTQSSRYLVKRTGEKVFLECVQDMDHENMFWYRQDPGLGLRLIYFSYDVKMKEKGDIPEGYSVSREKKERFSLILESASTNQTSMYLCASSKLAGGPEQFFGPGTRLTVL.

V is TRBV6-5 and J is TRBJ2-5; D is possibly TRBD1 (6 bases). CDR1 and CDR2 (germline): MNHEY, SVGAGI. This CDR3 region has 14 residues. Trimming pared 3 bases from V and 4 bases from J, leaving 12 bases between. The CDR3 DNA sequence: TGTGCCAGCAGTTATGCGGACAGCCGAGAGACCCAGTACTTC. Translation: CASSYADSRETQYF.

In this sample, this clonotype turned up a few times. This rearrangement joins TRBV6-2 or TRBV6-3 to TRBJ1-2; D might be TRBD1 (6 bases). The germline V gene encodes CDR1 MNHEY and CDR2 SVGEGT. Trimming shortened V by 0 bases and J by 12 bases, and 11 bases separated the two germline ends. The CDR3 length is 12 residues. CDR3 in DNA: TGTGCCAGCAGTTACTCGTGGACAGCCCACACCTTC. This codes for CASSYSWTAHTF.

The chain is built from TRBV27 and TRBJ2-5, with a possible D match to TRBD2 (6 bases). V was cut by 6 bases and J by 5 bases, with 22 bases left in between. The length of the CDR3 is 16 residues. Germline assignment: CDR1 MNHEY and CDR2 SMNVEV (reference sequence). Here the CDR3 DNA reads TGTGCCAGCAGCCCGGATCCCCGACGCGGGAAGGAGACCCAGTACTTC. This translates into CASSPDPRRGKETQYF.

This clonotype was seen repeatedly, ten times or more. Here the CDR3 DNA reads TGTGCCAGCAGCTTAGAGGTGGGGATAAATGAGCAGTTCTTC. Translated, it gives CASSLEVGINEQFF. This sequence joins TRBV7-9 and TRBJ2-1, with D uncertain. The CDR3 extends over 14 amino acids. The V and J ends lost 1 base and 7 bases respectively, with 11 bases between them. Germline assignment: CDR1 SEHNR and CDR2 FQNEAQ (reference sequence).

A few counts support this clonotype. This chain links TRBV10-3 with TRBJ2-1, with 8 bases that match TRBD1. CDR1 and CDR2 (germline): ENHRY, SYGVKD. Losses at the gene ends were 7 bases for V and 7 bases for J; bases not matched to a gene: 3. CDR3 length: 12 residues. CDR3 bases: TGTGCCATCACCGGGACAGGTAATGAGCAGTTCTTC. As protein: CAITGTGNEQFF.

This rearrangement joins TRBV6-1 to TRBJ2-4; unclear D gene. V shed 1 base and J shed 0 bases, with 10 bases lying between them. The CDR3 runs 16 residues. CDR1 and CDR2 from the germline V gene are MNHNS and SASEGT. The DNA for the CDR3 is TGTGCCAGCAGTGAAGGGCCCATCTTAGCCAAAAACATTCAGTACTTC. Its protein product is CASSEGPILAKNIQYF.

Notes on this clonotype: The junction shows a germline mismatch at one end, possibly a read error. V gene TRBV5-1 combines with J gene TRBJ1-6; D is uncertain. In germline, CDR1 is SGHRS, CDR2 YFSETQ. The CDR3 has 14 amino acids. The CDR3 sequence is CASSEASFNSPLHF. The DNA of the CDR3 is TGCGCCAGCAGCGAGGCGTCCTTTAATTCACCCCTCCACTTT.

The chain recombines TRBV12-3 or TRBV12-4 with TRBJ2-7; TRBD2 matches 10 bases. Trimming at V came to 4 bases and at J to 2 bases, leaving 5 bases not matched to a gene. This CDR3 comprises 15 residues. This CDR3 reads CASSSILAGTYEQYF. The CDR3 DNA reads TGTGCCAGCAGTTCCATACTAGCGGGAACCTACGAGCAGTACTTC.

This clonotype was observed many times. The rearrangement links TRBV27 to TRBJ2-1; 8 bases are a match to TRBD2. The length of the CDR3 is 15 residues. After removal of 3 bases from V and 4 bases from J, the junction contained 5 bases not matched to a gene. Germline values: CDR1 MNHEY, CDR2 SMNVEV (reference sequence). CDR3 coding DNA: TGTGCCAGCAGTTTGGATGCGGGGGGTTACAATGAGCAGTTCTTC. This codes for CASSLDAGGYNEQFF.

This clonotype was seen many times. V gene TRBV7-2 combines with J gene TRBJ2-3; TRBD1 agrees at 8 bases. The germline gives CDR1 SGHTA, CDR2 FQGNSA. V was clipped by 4 bases and J by 6 bases; unmatched bases: 6. CDR3 length equals 14 residues. CDR3 in amino acids: CASSSDRGTDTQYF. In DNA, the CDR3 is TGTGCCAGCAGCTCAGACAGGGGTACTGATACGCAGTATTTT.

This clonotype was observed a handful of times. The chain links TRBV21-1 to TRBJ1-1. TRBV21-1 corresponds to a pseudogene. This CDR3 comprises 17 residues. The CDR3 DNA reads as TGTGCCAGCAGCAAACCCATGCGTACTTGGGTGAACACTGAAGCTTTCTTT. The encoded protein is CASSKPMRTWVNTEAFF.

The V and J genes are TRBV13 and TRBJ2-2, with 9 nucleotides matching TRBD1. This CDR3 contains 14 residues. J lost 4 bases, V lost 8 bases, and 5 bases had no gene match. Looked up from germline, CDR1 is PRHDT and CDR2 is FYEKMQ (reference sequence). The CDR3 DNA follows: TGTGCCAGCCAACAGGGGGCGGGCACCGGGGAGCTGTTTTTT. Translated, it gives CASQQGAGTGELFF.

This clonotype appeared many times. This chain uses TRBV6-5 with TRBJ1-1; no definite D call. The CDR3 has 13 amino acids. CDR1 and CDR2 from the germline V gene are MNHEY and SVGAGI. The germline V and J ends were trimmed by 0 bases and 6 bases, with 8 bases remaining between them. The CDR3 sequence is CASSYSNRAEAFF. The CDR3 DNA is TGTGCCAGCAGTTACTCGAACCGGGCTGAAGCTTTCTTT.

This clonotype was detected only a few times. The CDR3 coding sequence is TGTGCCAGCAGCCCTTCCCCTCCTCAGGGACCCACGGCGGACACTTATACGCAGTATTTT. Its translation: CASSPSPPQGPTADTYTQYF. The chain employs TRBV14 and TRBJ2-3; perhaps D is TRBD1 or TRBD2 (5 bases each). From germline, CDR1 is SGHDN and CDR2 FVKESK. The CDR3 has 20 residues. The V gene lost 4 bases and the J gene lost 7 bases, with 33 bases spanning the gap.